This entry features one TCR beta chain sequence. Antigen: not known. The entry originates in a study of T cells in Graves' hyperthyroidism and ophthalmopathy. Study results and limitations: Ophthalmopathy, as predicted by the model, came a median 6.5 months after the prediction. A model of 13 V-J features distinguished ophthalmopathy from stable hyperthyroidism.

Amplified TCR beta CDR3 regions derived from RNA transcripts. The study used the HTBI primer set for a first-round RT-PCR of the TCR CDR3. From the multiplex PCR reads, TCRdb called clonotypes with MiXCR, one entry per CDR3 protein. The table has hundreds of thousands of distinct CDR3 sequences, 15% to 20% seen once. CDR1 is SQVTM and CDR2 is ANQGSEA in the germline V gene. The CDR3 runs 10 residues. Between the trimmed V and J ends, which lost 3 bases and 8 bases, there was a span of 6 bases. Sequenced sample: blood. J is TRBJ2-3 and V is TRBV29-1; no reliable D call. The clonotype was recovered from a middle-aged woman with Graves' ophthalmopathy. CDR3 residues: CSVDLSTQYF. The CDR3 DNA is TGCAGCGTTGACCTGAGTACGCAGTATTTT.